The 13 T cell receptor beta chains reported below all come from one sample, sequenced in a study of blood T cell repertoires in COVID-19. The assay was immunoSEQ multiplex PCR, and TCRdb's table has in-frame clones only and misses some. The data hold some 270,000 clones, with 85% to 90% observed a single time. The source material was PBMCs or T cells enriched from blood (not recorded which). These TCRs come from a woman aged 30 to 39 with acute COVID-19.

The J gene is TRBJ2-1, the V gene TRBV7-2; possible D gene TRBD2, 5 bases. Trimming removed 1 base at V and 8 bases at J, with 9 bases between. Germline V gene data show CDR1 as SGHTA and CDR2 as FQGNSA. This CDR3 comprises 13 residues. For the CDR3, the DNA is TGTGCCAGCAGCTTAGTGTACGGGGATGAGCAGTTCTTC. Its protein product is CASSLVYGDEQFF.

The gene calls are TRBV30 and TRBJ2-7; TRBD1 agrees at 8 bases. The V segment lost 0 bases and the J segment 7 bases; nucleotides outside the gene matches: 2. The length of the CDR3 is 12 residues. From germline, CDR1 is GTSNPN and CDR2 SVGIG (reference sequence). The CDR3 here is CAWSVNRGEQYF. The CDR3 coding sequence is TGTGCCTGGAGTGTAAACAGGGGGGAGCAGTACTTC.

In DNA form, the CDR3 reads TGTGCCACCACGGGACAGGGTTACGAGCAGTACTTC. It codes for CATTGQGYEQYF. This chain uses TRBV19 with TRBJ2-7; 9 nucleotides match TRBD1. Trimming at V came to 10 bases and at J to 4 bases, leaving 5 bases not matched to a gene. From germline, CDR1 is LNHDA and CDR2 SQIVND (reference sequence). This CDR3 has 12 amino acids. The variable domain in full, with the rest retrieved from reference TRBV19 and TRBJ2-7, is DGGITQSPKYLFRKEGQNVTLSCEQNLNHDAMYWYRQDPGQGLRLIYYSQIVNDFQKGDIAEGYSVSREKKESFPLTVTSAQKNPTAFYLCATTGQGYEQYFGPGTRLTVT.

The rearrangement joins TRBV10-3 to TRBJ1-2; possible D gene TRBD1, 6 bases. Germline CDR1 ENHRY, CDR2 SYGVKD. The V gene lost 0 bases and the J gene lost 1 base, with 9 bases spanning the gap. The CDR3 runs 15 residues. CDR3 protein: CAISESQGINYGYTF. The CDR3 DNA is TGTGCCATCAGTGAGTCCCAGGGGATTAACTATGGCTACACCTTC.

J is TRBJ2-1 and V is TRBV14; 9 bases fit TRBD2. This CDR3 is 14 amino acids long. In germline, CDR1 is SGHDN, CDR2 FVKESK. J gave up 12 bases and V 0 bases, and 6 bases lay outside the gene matches. CDR3 bases: TGTGCCAGCAGCCAAGATTTTCTAGCGGGAACGCAGTTCTTC. Encoded protein: CASSQDFLAGTQFF.

The genes are TRBV18 and TRBJ2-1; D is perhaps TRBD1 (6 bases). The germline V and J ends were trimmed by 3 bases and 3 bases, with 12 bases remaining between them. Germline lookup yields CDR1 KGHSH and CDR2 LQKENI. This CDR3 comprises 15 residues. The CDR3: CASSPDSSNYNEQFF. CDR3 sequence (DNA): TGTGCCAGCTCACCGGACAGCAGCAACTACAATGAGCAGTTCTTC.

V and J are TRBV6-5 and TRBJ2-7; D is possibly TRBD2 (5 bases). The length of the CDR3 is 15 residues. V dropped 6 bases and J dropped 0 bases, with 15 bases sitting between them. Germline V gene lookup returns CDR1 MNHEY and CDR2 SVGAGI. The CDR3 bases are TGTGCCAGCAGCCCAACCGGTAGCGCCTCCTACGAGCAGTACTTC. This encodes CASSPTGSASYEQYF.

This chain joins TRBV28 and TRBJ2-7; D gene unclear. Trimming pared 3 bases from V and 0 bases from J, leaving 15 bases between. Germline V gene lookup returns CDR1 MDHEN and CDR2 SYDVKM. The CDR3 has 16 amino acids. The CDR3 reads CASSLARGFSSYEQYF. DNA of the CDR3: TGTGCCAGCAGTTTGGCTCGAGGTTTTAGCTCCTACGAGCAGTACTTC.

The chain has TRBV27 and TRBJ2-7; 8 bases are a match to TRBD1. With V trimmed by 6 bases and J by 2 bases, 6 bases remained unmatched. CDR3 size: 14 residues. Germline-derived CDR1 and CDR2 are MNHEY and SMNVEV (reference sequence). This chain's CDR3 is CASRSGTGPYEQYF. The CDR3 DNA reads TGTGCCAGCAGATCCGGGACAGGCCCCTACGAGCAGTACTTC.

The rearrangement joins TRBV6-5 to TRBJ1-2; a possible D gene is TRBD1 (6 bases). CDR1 is MNHEY and CDR2 is SVGAGI in the germline V gene. V lost 6 bases and J lost 2, with 10 bases in between. This CDR3 has 13 residues. CDR3 amino acids: CASRRQDNYGYTF. DNA for the CDR3: TGTGCCAGCAGGCGACAGGACAACTATGGCTACACCTTC.

The rearrangement joins TRBV10-3 to TRBJ1-5, with a tentative D call TRBD1 (6 bases). V dropped 9 bases and J dropped 1 base, with 10 bases sitting between them. CDR1 and CDR2 (germline): ENHRY, SYGVKD. The CDR3 totals 13 residues. This CDR3 reads CAIRRGSNQPQHF. The DNA for the CDR3 is TGTGCCATAAGAAGGGGGAGCAATCAGCCCCAGCATTTT.

This chain links TRBV15 with TRBJ2-3; TRBD2 agrees at 10 bases. This CDR3 is 19 amino acids long. Germline lookup yields CDR1 LNHNV and CDR2 YYDKDF (reference sequence). Trimming removed 0 bases from V and 6 bases from J; junction bases left unmatched: 15. CDR3 nucleotides: TGTGCCACCAGCAGAGATCGGCTGATAGCGGGAGGTTCCGGGGATACGCAGTATTTT. Residues: CATSRDRLIAGGSGDTQYF.

This chain links TRBV4-1 with TRBJ1-1; weak D call: TRBD1 (6 bases). Germline assignment: CDR1 MGHRA and CDR2 YSYEKL. The CDR3 is made up of 14 amino acids. The V and J ends lost 3 bases and 3 bases respectively, with 11 bases between them. The CDR3 coding sequence is TGCGCCAGCAGCCAGGACAGTTCATACACTGAAGCTTTCTTT. This codes for CASSQDSSYTEAFF.